This entry lists 25 T cell receptor beta chains sequenced from one sample in a study of shared clonotypes between healthy human individuals (dated by TCRdb to the early 2020s). Libraries were constructed by the immunoSEQ multiplex PCR assay. As stored in TCRdb, this immuneACCESS dataset retains in-frame rearrangements with V and J assigned. A fraction of the clones does not appear; measured against another copy, unresolved V genes explain less than half of the discrepancy, and the remainder lacks a known reason. This sample gives over a million clones in total; 95% to 99% of them show up just once. The ten largest make up roughly 0.42% of the sample. Sample: naive CD4+ T cells sorted from blood. In the paper's terms, the cell subset or site label means: CD45RA+ positively selected. The receptor set was obtained from a man aged 25 to 40 in good health.

This rearrangement joins TRBV27 to TRBJ2-5, with 8 nucleotides matching TRBD1. The germline gives CDR1 MNHEY, CDR2 SMNVEV (reference sequence). The CDR3 length is 15 residues. Trimming took 5 bases from V and 5 from J; bases not matched to a gene: 10. CDR3 nucleotide sequence: TGTGCCAGCAGTCTGAACAGGGGGTCGTCGGAGACCCAGTACTTC. Translated: CASSLNRGSSETQYF.

The chain carries TRBV30 and TRBJ2-7; TRBD1 matches 8 bases. The junction had 9 bases not matched to a gene; V was cut back by 2 bases and J by 3 bases. Per the germline V gene, CDR1 is GTSNPN and CDR2 is SVGIG (reference sequence). There are 15 residues in the CDR3. CDR3 coding DNA: TGTGCCTGGAGTCATGGGGACAGGTTGTACTACGAGCAGTACTTC. It yields the protein CAWSHGDRLYYEQYF.

This chain uses TRBV2 with TRBJ2-3, with 8 bases identical to TRBD1. The CDR3 length is 15 residues. V was pared by 6 bases and J by 4 bases, with 9 bases of the junction left unmatched. Germline V gives CDR1 SNHLY, CDR2 FYNNEI. CDR3 sequence (DNA): TGTGCCAGCAGCCTCGGTGCAGGGGGCTCAGATACGCAGTATTTT. Translating gives CASSLGAGGSDTQYF.

This clone was recorded only once. The chain employs TRBV7-2 and TRBJ2-7, with 7 bases that match TRBD2. This CDR3 is 14 amino acids long. The germline gives CDR1 SGHTA, CDR2 FQGNSA. With V trimmed by 2 bases and J by 2 bases, 3 bases remained unmatched. The CDR3 DNA follows: TGTGCCAGCAGCTTATCAAGCGGGGCCTACGAGCAGTACTTC. As protein: CASSLSSGAYEQYF.

The J gene is TRBJ1-4, the V gene TRBV15; D is unclear. The CDR3 is made up of 15 amino acids. CDR1 and CDR2 (germline): LNHNV, YYDKDF (reference sequence). Trimming took 0 bases from V and 5 from J, leaving 10 bases between them. CDR3: CATSRDRTTNEKLFF. The DNA of the CDR3 is TGTGCCACCAGCAGAGATCGGACGACCAATGAAAAACTGTTTTTT.

This clone is a singleton in its sample. The V call is TRBV19, the J call TRBJ1-5; no firm D call. CDR3 size: 13 residues. The ends were cut back, 6 bases at V and 4 bases at J, with 10 bases in the middle. CDR1 and CDR2 (germline): LNHDA, SQIVND (reference sequence). CDR3 protein: CASRMAGNQPQHF. In DNA form, the CDR3 reads TGTGCCAGTAGAATGGCAGGAAATCAGCCCCAGCATTTT.

V and J are TRBV19 and TRBJ2-7; possibly TRBD1 for D (6 bases). V lost 5 bases to trimming and J lost 3 bases, with 14 bases between them. Germline loops: CDR1 LNHDA, CDR2 SQIVND (reference sequence). CDR3 length equals 14 residues. The CDR3 here is CASSLTTGYYEQYF. For the CDR3, the DNA is TGTGCCAGTAGTCTTACGACAGGCTACTACGAGCAGTACTTC.

The chain recombines TRBV15 with TRBJ1-1; D may be TRBD1 (5 bases). The V end lost 0 bases, the J end lost 14 bases, and 16 bases lay between the germline ends. The CDR3 extends over 13 amino acids. Per germline, CDR1 LNHNV and CDR2 YYDKDF (reference sequence). CDR3 residues: CATSRDVSGTIFF. The CDR3 region has the DNA TGTGCCACCAGCAGAGATGTCTCCGGGACCATCTTCTTT. Supplemented by reference TRBV15 and TRBJ1-1, the full variable domain reads DAMVIQNPRYQVTQFGKPVTLSCSQTLNHNVMYWYQQKSSQAPKLLFHYYDKDFNNEADTPDNFQSRRPNTSFCFLDIRSPGLGDTAMYLCATSRDVSGTIFFGQGTRLTVV.

The chain joins TRBV5-1 to TRBJ1-1, with 7 bases matching TRBD1. Trimming at V came to 1 base and at J to 0 bases, leaving 6 bases not matched to a gene. The CDR3 contains 16 residues. CDR1 and CDR2 from the germline V gene are SGHRS and YFSETQ. CDR3 loop: CASSLSGTALNTEAFF. CDR3 coding DNA: TGCGCCAGCAGCTTGTCCGGGACAGCCTTGAACACTGAAGCTTTCTTT.

This rearrangement joins TRBV2 to TRBJ2-5; D is unclear. CDR3 length: 12 amino acids. Trimming removed 2 bases from V and 5 bases from J, with 6 bases in between. Germline V CDR1 and CDR2: SNHLY, FYNNEI. The CDR3 DNA reads as TGTGCCAGCAGTGAAAGACCCGAGACCCAGTACTTC. Translation: CASSERPETQYF.

The chain links TRBV10-3 to TRBJ2-1, with D possibly matching TRBD2 (7 bases). The CDR3 covers 16 residues. V was trimmed by 9 bases and J by 2 bases, leaving 20 bases between them. CDR1 and CDR2 (germline): ENHRY, SYGVKD. CDR3: CAIKRGEGKTYNEQFF. The DNA of the CDR3 is TGTGCCATTAAAAGGGGGGAGGGGAAGACCTACAATGAGCAGTTCTTC.

A remark on this clone: Other nucleotide sequences from this sample produce the same CDR3. This chain uses TRBV9 with TRBJ2-7, with D maybe TRBD1 (6 bases). From germline, CDR1 is SGDLS and CDR2 YYNGEE. This CDR3 spans 14 amino acids. V dropped 2 bases and J dropped 2 bases, with 11 bases sitting between them. The CDR3 region has the DNA TGTGCCAGCAGCGTGGGGCAGGGGACCTACGAGCAGTACTTC. Translating it yields CASSVGQGTYEQYF. The full variable domain, its missing parts supplied by reference TRBV9 and TRBJ2-7, is DSGVTQTPKHLITATGQRVTLRCSPRSGDLSVYWYQQSLDQGLQFLIQYYNGEERAKGNILERFSAQQFPDLHSELNLSSLELGDSALYFCASSVGQGTYEQYFGPGTRLTVT.

The V and J genes are TRBV7-2 and TRBJ2-7; D might be TRBD1 (6 bases). The CDR3 has 14 residues. Germline V CDR1 and CDR2: SGHTA, FQGNSA. Trimming removed 3 bases at V and 6 bases at J, with 15 bases between. CDR3 bases: TGTGCCAGCAGCTTCTATACAGGGTTGGGCGAGCAGTACTTC. Its translation: CASSFYTGLGEQYF.

This sequence joins TRBV30 and TRBJ1-2; 8 nucleotides match TRBD1. Germline V gene sequence: CDR1 GTSNPN, CDR2 SVGIG (reference sequence). Trimming at V came to 2 bases and at J to 5 bases, leaving 4 bases not matched to a gene. There are 13 residues in the CDR3. The CDR3 spells CAWSNTGGYGYTF. The CDR3 DNA follows: TGTGCCTGGAGTAATACAGGGGGGTATGGCTACACCTTC.

V gene TRBV5-4 combines with J gene TRBJ2-7; 16 bases fit TRBD2. After removal of 4 bases from V and 4 bases from J, the junction contained 14 bases not matched to a gene. Germline loops: CDR1 SGHNT, CDR2 YYREEE (reference sequence). This CDR3 region has 19 residues. The CDR3 loop reads CASSKGGTSGRASSYEQYF. The CDR3 coding sequence is TGTGCCAGCAGCAAGGGGGGGACTAGCGGGAGGGCAAGTAGTTACGAGCAGTACTTC.

J is TRBJ2-7 and V is TRBV6-6; a possible D gene is TRBD1 (6 bases). The germline V gene encodes CDR1 MNHNY and CDR2 SVGAGI (reference sequence). V was clipped by 2 bases and J by 6 bases, with 14 bases between them. This CDR3 has 14 amino acids. The CDR3 loop reads CASSYGTGLGEQYF. DNA of the CDR3: TGTGCCAGCAGTTACGGAACAGGGTTAGGCGAGCAGTACTTC.

The V call is TRBV7-2, the J call TRBJ2-7; a weak D match, TRBD2 (5 bases). The CDR3 is 12 amino acids. V was shortened by 5 bases and J by 6 bases, with 11 bases between the two germline ends. CDR1 is SGHTA and CDR2 is FQGNSA in the germline V gene. The CDR3 bases are TGTGCCAGCAGCCCACTACTAGGCGAGCAGTACTTC. Protein: CASSPLLGEQYF.

Note on this clone: Other DNA sequences in the same sample also yield this CDR3. The chain carries TRBV28 and TRBJ1-1; no firm D call. CDR1 and CDR2 (germline): MDHEN, SYDVKM. The CDR3 loop spans 14 amino acids. V gave up 1 base and J gave up 1 base, with 7 bases separating them. CDR3 amino acids: CASSLSLWNTEAFF. CDR3 in DNA: TGTGCCAGCAGTTTATCGTTGTGGAACACTGAAGCTTTCTTT.

The chain couples TRBV5-4 to TRBJ2-1; no clear D gene. V lost 0 bases and J 10 bases, leaving 11 bases between the germline ends. Germline CDR1 reads SGHNT; CDR2 reads YYREEE (reference sequence). This CDR3 region has 13 residues. For the CDR3, the DNA is TGTGCCAGCAGCTTGGCCGGGCGCTGGGAGCAGTTCTTC. Amino acids: CASSLAGRWEQFF.

This chain uses TRBV18 with TRBJ2-5; weak D call: TRBD1 (6 bases). Germline CDR1 and CDR2: KGHSH and LQKENI. The ends were cut back, 3 bases at V and 5 bases at J, with 13 bases in the middle. The CDR3 is made up of 14 amino acids. The CDR3: CASSPQQGHETQYF. CDR3 nucleotide sequence: TGTGCCAGCTCACCGCAACAGGGCCATGAGACCCAGTACTTC.

The chain recombines TRBV5-1 with TRBJ2-3; no reliable D call. Germline V gene lookup returns CDR1 SGHRS and CDR2 YFSETQ. The CDR3 spans 12 residues. The V gene lost 5 bases and the J gene lost 6 bases, with 10 bases spanning the gap. CDR3 nucleotides: TGCGCCAGCAGTCGGCTAGGCGATACGCAGTATTTT. This encodes CASSRLGDTQYF.

This sequence joins TRBV7-9 and TRBJ1-1; 8 bases fit TRBD1. Germline-derived CDR1 and CDR2 are SEHNR and FQNEAQ (reference sequence). V was clipped by 6 bases and J by 4 bases; unmatched bases: 13. This CDR3 comprises 16 residues. The CDR3 DNA reads as TGTGCCAGCAGTCCTACCGCGGGACAGGAAATCACTGAAGCTTTCTTT. Amino acids: CASSPTAGQEITEAFF.

This chain uses TRBV7-2 with TRBJ2-7; no clear D gene. V was trimmed by 3 bases and J by 4 bases, leaving 19 bases between them. CDR3 size: 16 residues. In germline, CDR1 is SGHTA, CDR2 FQGNSA. As DNA, the CDR3 is TGTGCCAGCAGCTTCCGCGTATCTGGCTTTGCTTACGAGCAGTACTTC. Translating gives CASSFRVSGFAYEQYF.

This chain's CDR3 is CASSPLAESYEQYF. DNA for the CDR3: TGTGCCAGCTCACCGCTAGCGGAATCCTACGAGCAGTACTTC. This chain joins TRBV18 and TRBJ2-7; 7 bases are a match to TRBD2. Germline values: CDR1 KGHSH, CDR2 LQKENI. The CDR3 length is 14 residues. J lost 1 base, V lost 3 bases, and 3 bases had no gene match.

The J gene is TRBJ1-2, the V gene TRBV28; D is possibly TRBD1 (5 bases). In germline, CDR1 is MDHEN, CDR2 SYDVKM. The V gene lost 3 bases and the J gene lost 8 bases, with 13 bases spanning the gap. The CDR3 sequence is 13 residues long. The CDR3 DNA is TGTGCCAGCAGTTTGTCCCGTTGGGGCGGCTACACCTTC. Its protein is CASSLSRWGGYTF.